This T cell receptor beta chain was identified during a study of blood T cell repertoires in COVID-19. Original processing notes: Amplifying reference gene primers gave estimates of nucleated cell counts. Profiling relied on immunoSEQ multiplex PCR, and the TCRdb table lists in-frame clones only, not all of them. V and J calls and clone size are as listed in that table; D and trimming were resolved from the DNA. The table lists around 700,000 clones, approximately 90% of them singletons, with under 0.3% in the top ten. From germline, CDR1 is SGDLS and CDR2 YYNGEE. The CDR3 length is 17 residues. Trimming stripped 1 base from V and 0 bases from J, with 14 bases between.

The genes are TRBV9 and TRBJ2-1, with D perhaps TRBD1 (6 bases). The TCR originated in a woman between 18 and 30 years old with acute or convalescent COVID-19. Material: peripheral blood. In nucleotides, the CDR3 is TGTGCCAGCAGCGTACATACCGGGACAAACTCCTACAATGAGCAGTTCTTC. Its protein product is CASSVHTGTNSYNEQFF. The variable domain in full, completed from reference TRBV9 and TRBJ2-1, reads DSGVTQTPKHLITATGQRVTLRCSPRSGDLSVYWYQQSLDQGLQFLIQYYNGEERAKGNILERFSAQQFPDLHSELNLSSLELGDSALYFCASSVHTGTNSYNEQFFGPGTRLTVL.